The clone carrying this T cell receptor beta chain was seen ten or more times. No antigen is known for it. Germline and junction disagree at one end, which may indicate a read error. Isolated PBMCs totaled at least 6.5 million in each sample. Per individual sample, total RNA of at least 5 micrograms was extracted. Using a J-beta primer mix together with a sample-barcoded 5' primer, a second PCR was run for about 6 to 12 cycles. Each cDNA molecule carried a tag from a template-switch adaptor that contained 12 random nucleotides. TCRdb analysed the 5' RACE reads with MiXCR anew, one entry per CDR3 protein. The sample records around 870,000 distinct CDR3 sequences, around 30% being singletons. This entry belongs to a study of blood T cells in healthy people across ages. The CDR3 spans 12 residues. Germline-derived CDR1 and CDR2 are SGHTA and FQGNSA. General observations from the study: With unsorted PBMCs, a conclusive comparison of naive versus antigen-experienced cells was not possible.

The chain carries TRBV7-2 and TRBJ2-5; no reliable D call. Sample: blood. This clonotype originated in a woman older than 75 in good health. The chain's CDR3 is CASSLGLETQYF. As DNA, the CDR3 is TGTGCCAGCAGTTTAGGGTTGGAGACCCAGTACTTC.